This T cell receptor beta chain was documented in a study of PD-L1 blockade in urothelial cancer. Study summary: Atezolizumab (1,200 mg intravenously every 3 weeks) began in the mid-2010s for patients. The authors examined blood 3 weeks (second dose) and 6 weeks after treatment start. Blood samples had a median of approximately 150,000 T cells, 83,000 or so unique TCRs, and clonality roughly 0.08.

Time point: pretreatment peripheral blood. Sequencing was performed with immunoSEQ multiplex PCR; in TCRdb, only in-frame clones are kept and a portion is missing. The sample yields around 100,000 clones, roughly 84% seen once. From germline, CDR1 is LNHDA and CDR2 SQIVND (reference sequence). This CDR3 has 13 residues. The V gene lost 6 bases and the J gene lost 2 bases, with 10 bases spanning the gap. This chain links TRBV19 with TRBJ1-1; D not resolved. Source: PBMCs, taken around atezolizumab (anti-PD-L1) treatment. The source is a man in his sixties with urothelial cancer. Here the CDR3 reads CASSHTDNTEAFF. CDR3 coding DNA: TGTGCCAGTAGCCATACAGATAACACTGAAGCTTTCTTT.